This TCR beta chain was observed in a study of OX40 agonist ivuxolimab in advanced cancers. Findings and limits, study-wide: Both blood CD4+ and CD8+ T cells showed clonal growth by week 6 at 0.1 to 3.0 mg/kg.

This clone has just a few counts. Its antigen is unknown. Assay used: immunoSEQ multiplex PCR; TCRdb lists only in-frame clones, some missing. The data show fewer than 80,000 clones, less than 90% seen once. Sequenced here: CD4+ or CD8+ T cells sorted from blood, sampled in a trial of the OX40 agonist ivuxolimab. The sequence was collected from an adult with an advanced solid tumor such as melanoma, head and neck, liver or kidney cancer.

The CDR3 reads CASSLEYQGNSPLHF. CDR3 coding DNA: TGTGCCAGCAGCTTAGAATACCAGGGTAATTCACCCCTCCACTTT. The chain combines TRBV11-3 with TRBJ1-6; TRBD1 might be the D (5 bases). With 0 bases removed from V and 6 bases from J, the gap between germline ends came to 9 bases. CDR1 is SGHNT, CDR2 YENEEA, per germline. The CDR3 is 15 residues long.